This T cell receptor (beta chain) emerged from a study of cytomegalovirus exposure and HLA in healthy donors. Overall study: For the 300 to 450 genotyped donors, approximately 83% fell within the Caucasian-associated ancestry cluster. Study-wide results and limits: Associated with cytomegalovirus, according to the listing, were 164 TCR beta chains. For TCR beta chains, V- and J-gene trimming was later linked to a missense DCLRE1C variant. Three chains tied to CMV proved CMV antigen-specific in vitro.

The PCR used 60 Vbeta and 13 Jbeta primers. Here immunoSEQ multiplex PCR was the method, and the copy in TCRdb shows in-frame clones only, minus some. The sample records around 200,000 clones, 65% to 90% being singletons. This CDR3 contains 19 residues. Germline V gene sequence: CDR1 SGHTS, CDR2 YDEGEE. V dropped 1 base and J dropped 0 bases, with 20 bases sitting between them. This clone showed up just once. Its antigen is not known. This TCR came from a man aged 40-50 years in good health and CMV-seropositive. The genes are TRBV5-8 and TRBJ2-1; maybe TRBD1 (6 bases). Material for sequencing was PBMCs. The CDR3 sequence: CASSLLSDRTLNSYNEQFF. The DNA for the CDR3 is TGTGCCAGCAGCTTGCTTAGTGACAGGACCTTAAACTCCTACAATGAGCAGTTCTTC.